These 19 T cell receptor beta chains share one sample of origin, sequenced in a study of cytomegalovirus exposure and HLA in healthy donors. PCR used 60 Vbeta primers and 13 Jbeta primers. Profiling relied on immunoSEQ multiplex PCR, and the TCRdb table lists in-frame clones only, not all of them. The sample records 63,000 or so clones, 73% being singletons. The sequencing input was PBMCs. The receptors originated from a man aged 45-60 years in good health and CMV-seronegative.

The rearrangement uses TRBV5-1 and TRBJ1-1; maybe TRBD1 (5 bases). The CDR3 is 14 amino acids. V was cut by 0 bases and J by 1 base, with 7 bases left in between. CDR1 SGHRS and CDR2 YFSETQ come from the germline V gene. The CDR3 region is CASSLDRPNTEAFF. CDR3 in DNA: TGCGCCAGCAGCTTGGACAGGCCGAACACTGAAGCTTTCTTT.

V gene TRBV6-1 combines with J gene TRBJ1-2; a weak D match, TRBD1 (6 bases). Trimming removed 6 bases at V and 4 bases at J, with 9 bases between. Germline V lookup: CDR1 MNHNS, CDR2 SASEGT. The CDR3 consists of 12 residues. The CDR3 DNA reads TGTGCCAGCAGCGGACAGAGCTATGGCTACACCTTC. It codes for CASSGQSYGYTF.

This chain joins TRBV7-8 and TRBJ2-3; a possible D gene is TRBD2 (5 bases). V was cut by 5 bases and J by 7 bases, with 31 bases left in between. Germline values: CDR1 SGHVS, CDR2 FQNEAQ. There are 19 residues in the CDR3. DNA for the CDR3: TGTGCCAGCAGCCCCATTGATTTCACGGACTTTATTTGGGCAAATACGCAGTATTTT. This sequence encodes CASSPIDFTDFIWANTQYF.

The V and J genes are TRBV9 and TRBJ2-5, with D hard to call. The germline gives CDR1 SGDLS, CDR2 YYNGEE. The CDR3 runs to 19 residues. The V end was cut by 3 bases, the J end by 5 bases, with 29 bases between. The CDR3 bases are TGTGCCAGCAGCGCCGATGTCTTTGAGGCCCCCTTTGGTTCGGAGACCCAGTACTTC. This codes for CASSADVFEAPFGSETQYF.

The chain links TRBV7-9 to TRBJ2-5, with 13 bases identical to TRBD2. V shed 6 bases, J shed 2 bases, and the junction held 9 bases outside the gene matches. CDR1 is SEHNR, CDR2 FQNEAQ, per germline (reference sequence). There are 17 residues in the CDR3. The CDR3 spells CASRRSGTSGKQETQYF. CDR3 nucleotides: TGTGCCAGCAGACGAAGCGGGACTAGCGGGAAACAAGAGACCCAGTACTTC.

This clone was observed a handful of times. The chain couples TRBV7-8 to TRBJ2-7; D unclear. Trimming stripped 5 bases from V and 3 bases from J, with 8 bases between. Germline V lookup: CDR1 SGHVS, CDR2 FQNEAQ. The CDR3 loop spans 12 amino acids. The CDR3 DNA follows: TGTGCCAGCAGCCCGACGGGCTACGAGCAGTACTTC. Translating it yields CASSPTGYEQYF.

V usage is TRBV7-8 and J usage is TRBJ1-5, with 7 bases aligning to TRBD1. Germline V lookup: CDR1 SGHVS, CDR2 FQNEAQ. The CDR3 is 15 amino acids. V was clipped by 1 base and J by 5 bases; unmatched bases: 5. CDR3 amino acids: CASSLGVTGDQPQHF. As DNA, the CDR3 is TGTGCCAGCAGCTTAGGGGTTACAGGGGATCAGCCCCAGCATTTT. Filled out from reference TRBV7-8 and TRBJ1-5, the complete variable domain reads GAGVSQSPRYKVAKRGQDVALRCDPISGHVSLFWYQQALGQGPEFLTYFQNEAQLDKSGLPSDRFFAERPEGSVSTLKIQRTQQEDSAVYLCASSLGVTGDQPQHFGDGTRLSIL.

The chain links TRBV5-6 to TRBJ1-3, with 8 bases matching TRBD1. The V gene end was trimmed by 2 bases and the J gene end by 4 bases; junction bases not matched to a gene: 5. This CDR3 has 15 residues. Germline V gives CDR1 SGHDT, CDR2 YYEEEE. The CDR3 region has the DNA TGTGCCAGCAGCTTAAACAGGGGGACGGGAAACACCATATATTTT. This translates into CASSLNRGTGNTIYF.

The V gene is TRBV28, the J gene TRBJ2-7; 8 bases line up with TRBD1. Losses at the gene ends were 2 bases for V and 6 bases for J; bases not matched to a gene: 6. The CDR3 is 14 amino acids. Germline CDR1 reads MDHEN; CDR2 reads SYDVKM. CDR3 DNA: TGTGCCAGCAGTTTACTTCAGGGGGCCAGCGAGCAGTACTTC. Translating gives CASSLLQGASEQYF.

This chain links TRBV6-1 with TRBJ2-7, with TRBD2 identical over 11 bases. Germline CDR1 is MNHNS and CDR2 is SASEGT. The CDR3 runs to 15 residues. The V segment lost 6 bases and the J segment 1 base; nucleotides outside the gene matches: 5. CDR3 in amino acids: CASRLTSGNSYEQYF. Written as DNA, the CDR3 is TGTGCCAGCAGACTGACTAGCGGGAATTCCTACGAGCAGTACTTC.

The chain joins TRBV5-5 to TRBJ2-1; 9 bases are a match to TRBD2. Germline lookup yields CDR1 SGHKS and CDR2 YYEKEE (reference sequence). The CDR3 extends over 14 amino acids. V was pared by 1 base and J by 8 bases, with 4 bases of the junction left unmatched. CDR3 bases: TGTGCCAGCAGCTTGCGGCTAGCGGGGCATGAGCAGTTCTTC. It is translated as CASSLRLAGHEQFF.

The rearrangement uses TRBV18 and TRBJ1-2; D not resolved. The V end was cut by 2 bases, the J end by 8 bases, with 12 bases between. Germline V CDR1 and CDR2: KGHSH, LQKENI. This CDR3 region has 13 residues. CDR3 sequence reads: CASSPTVELGYTF. The DNA for the CDR3 is TGTGCCAGCTCACCAACGGTAGAGCTCGGCTACACCTTC.

This clone occurred a few times. This chain uses TRBV6-5 with TRBJ1-1; TRBD1 is a possible D gene (5 bases). Trimming cost V 7 bases and J 5 bases, with 11 bases left between them. The CDR3 is 12 residues long. Germline CDR1 is MNHEY and CDR2 is SVGAGI. CDR3 coding DNA: TGTGCCAGCACGGGGGTTGGAACTGAAGCTTTCTTT. This gives the protein CASTGVGTEAFF.

The DNA of the CDR3 is TGTGCCAGCAGTCGGGATCCTCCTACCTACGAGCAGTACTTC. Protein product: CASSRDPPTYEQYF. This chain links TRBV6-1 with TRBJ2-7; D is perhaps TRBD2 (5 bases). The ends were cut back, 5 bases at V and 2 bases at J, with 13 bases in the middle. Looked up from germline, CDR1 is MNHNS and CDR2 is SASEGT. This CDR3 is 14 amino acids long.

This clone was seen only a few times. The CDR3 DNA is TGTGCCAGCAGCGAGAGGGAAGCGGGGGGGCCCCATGGCACAGATACGCAGTATTTT. This gives the protein CASSEREAGGPHGTDTQYF. This chain connects TRBV9 to TRBJ2-3; 10 bases line up with TRBD2. CDR3 size: 19 residues. The V gene's germline CDR1 is SGDLS and CDR2 YYNGEE. V trimming: 3 bases; J trimming: 1 base; junction bases outside the gene matches: 14.

The genes are TRBV19 and TRBJ1-2, with D tentatively TRBD1 (5 bases). The ends were cut back, 3 bases at V and 8 bases at J, with 13 bases in the middle. Germline-derived CDR1 and CDR2 are LNHDA and SQIVND (reference sequence). The CDR3 covers 13 residues. The chain's CDR3 is CASSMGQGLGYTF. Written as DNA, the CDR3 is TGTGCCAGTAGTATGGGGCAGGGCTTGGGCTACACCTTC.

The J gene is TRBJ2-3, the V gene TRBV30; 9 bases are a match to TRBD1. The germline CDR1 and CDR2 sequences are GTSNPN and SVGIG (reference sequence). Losses at the gene ends were 2 bases for V and 6 bases for J; bases not matched to a gene: 9. The CDR3 is 15 residues long. This chain's CDR3 is CAWSSGTGQRDTQYF. The CDR3 DNA reads TGTGCCTGGAGTTCCGGGACAGGGCAAAGGGATACGCAGTATTTT. The whole variable domain, remainder taken from reference TRBV30 and TRBJ2-3, is SQTIHQWPATLVQPVGSPLSLECTVEGTSNPNLYWYRQAAGRGLQLLFYSVGIGQISSEVPQNLSASRPQDRQFILSSKKLLLSDSGFYLCAWSSGTGQRDTQYFGPGTRLTVL.

Only a few counts were recorded for this clone. Its ends do not fully match the called genes, so a read error is possible. This chain links TRBV6-5 with TRBJ1-5, with D unclear. The CDR3 runs 14 residues. Germline CDR1 and CDR2: MNHEY and SVGAGI. CDR3 protein: CASSYSRSTQPQHF. The CDR3 nucleotides read TGTGCCAGCAGTTACTCTCGGAGCACTCAGCCCCAGCATTTT.

The CDR3 coding sequence is TGTGCCTGGAGTGGGGTCCATGGGGAAGGAGGCTCTGGGGCCAACGTCCTGACTTTC. As protein: CAWSGVHGEGGSGANVLTF. This rearrangement joins TRBV30 to TRBJ2-6; possibly TRBD2 for D (5 bases). Trimming removed 1 base at V and 0 bases at J, with 19 bases between. The CDR3 runs 19 residues. From germline, CDR1 is GTSNPN and CDR2 SVGIG (reference sequence).